The source of this T cell receptor beta chain is a study of blood T cell repertoires in COVID-19. The overall study: Samples came from the United States, Italy and Spain, spanning acute and convalescent COVID-19.

Method: immunoSEQ multiplex PCR; TCRdb's copy keeps in-frame clones and lacks some. The table includes 250,000 to 350,000 clones, about 89% detected once. The germline gives CDR1 SGHRS, CDR2 YFSETQ. V was pared by 4 bases and J by 3 bases, with 4 bases of the junction left unmatched. The CDR3 runs 15 residues. The TCR was taken from a woman aged 25 to 39 with COVID-19, enrolled during active disease. Sequenced input: peripheral blood. V usage is TRBV5-1 and J usage is TRBJ1-6; 7 bases map to TRBD1. CDR3 sequence (DNA): TGCGCCAGCAGCGGCGGGACAGACTATAATTCACCCCTCCACTTT. Its translation is CASSGGTDYNSPLHF.